This T cell receptor (beta chain) was sequenced for a study of T cell responses to AZD1222 COVID-19 vaccine. General study results and limits: Without day 14 samples, only post-peak T cell repertoires were studied.

Profiling relied on immunoSEQ multiplex PCR, and the TCRdb table lists in-frame clones only, not all of them. The repertoire has around 90,000 clones, around 90% of them found once; the top ten carry 4% to 6%. V was cut by 1 base and J by 1 base, with 10 bases left in between. The CDR3 runs 15 residues. Germline assignment: CDR1 SGHVS and CDR2 FNYEAQ. About this clone itself: The target antigen is unknown.

This clonotype was sampled from an adult in good health. Sequencing was performed on peripheral blood, taken on day 0 of MenACWY control vaccination. The chain is built from TRBV7-6 and TRBJ1-1; D is possibly TRBD1 (5 bases). This CDR3 reads CASSLGGPSNTEAFF. CDR3 sequence (DNA): TGTGCCAGCAGCTTAGGGGGCCCGTCGAACACTGAAGCTTTCTTT.